The 27 T cell receptor beta chains below come from one sample, sequenced in a study of breast tumors, draining lymph nodes, adjacent tissues. Axillary draining lymph nodes of breast cancer patients supplied the node samples. TCRdb ran MiXCR on the multiplex PCR reads and lists one entry per CDR3 protein. There are around 170,000 distinct CDR3 sequences in the sample; roughly a third occur only once, and 4.3% lies in the top ten. The sample taken for sequencing was axillary lymph node tissue. These receptors all stem from a female donor with breast cancer. Some clones in this sample may be carry-over from other donors' samples.

The chain combines TRBV11-2 with TRBJ2-2; 9 nucleotides match TRBD1. The germline V gene has CDR1 SGHAT and CDR2 FQNNGV. The CDR3 extends over 14 amino acids. Germline trimming cut 5 bases from V and 6 bases from J; bases unmatched to any gene: 4. CDR3 DNA: TGTGCCAGCAGCCTACGACAGGGGGCCGGGGAGCTGTTTTTT. Its translation is CASSLRQGAGELFF.

This sequence joins TRBV4-2 and TRBJ1-1; D may be TRBD1 (5 bases). CDR3 length: 13 amino acids. V was clipped by 6 bases and J by 4 bases, with 12 bases between them. The germline V gene has CDR1 LGHNA and CDR2 YNFKEQ. This CDR3 reads CASRSPGVTEAFF. CDR3 nucleotide sequence: TGTGCCAGCAGATCACCGGGGGTCACTGAAGCTTTCTTT.

V and J are TRBV7-9 and TRBJ1-3, with 10 bases identical to TRBD1. The CDR3 is made up of 15 amino acids. Germline V gene lookup returns CDR1 SEHNR and CDR2 FQNEAQ (reference sequence). V was pared by 5 bases and J by 3 bases, with 4 bases of the junction left unmatched. CDR3 sequence reads: CASSLGQGFGNTIYF. CDR3 sequence (DNA): TGTGCCAGCAGCCTGGGACAGGGGTTTGGAAACACCATATATTTT.

The sample holds many counts of this clonotype. V usage is TRBV4-1 and J usage is TRBJ2-7; no definite D call. This CDR3 contains 15 residues. Germline loops: CDR1 MGHRA, CDR2 YSYEKL. Deletions cut 0 bases from V and 1 base from J, with 10 bases between. The CDR3 DNA reads as TGCGCCAGCAGCCAAGATCTCGCAAGTTCCTACGAGCAGTACTTC. It encodes CASSQDLASSYEQYF.

The rearrangement uses TRBV6-1 and TRBJ2-1; D might be TRBD2 (5 bases). CDR1 is MNHNS, CDR2 SASEGT, per germline. The germline V and J ends were trimmed by 4 bases and 0 bases, with 13 bases remaining between them. This CDR3 region has 16 residues. The DNA for the CDR3 is TGTGCCAGCAGTGGCGAAACTAGGAGCTCCTACAATGAGCAGTTCTTC. Protein sequence: CASSGETRSSYNEQFF.

There are a few counts of this clonotype. The V gene is TRBV4-1, the J gene TRBJ1-1, with D hard to call. CDR1 and CDR2 (germline): MGHRA, YSYEKL. The CDR3 sequence is 15 residues long. Between the trimmed V and J ends, which lost 2 bases and 4 bases, there was a span of 14 bases. CDR3 residues: CASSQMTRALTEAFF. CDR3 coding DNA: TGCGCCAGCAGCCAAATGACCCGGGCCCTCACTGAAGCTTTCTTT.

This clonotype was detected many times. The rearrangement links TRBV6-6 to TRBJ2-7; 10 nucleotides line up with TRBD2. Germline assignment: CDR1 MNHNY and CDR2 SVGAGI (reference sequence). The CDR3 length is 16 residues. V trimming: 5 bases; J trimming: 6 bases; junction bases outside the gene matches: 13. The CDR3 coding sequence is TGTGCCAGCAGTCTAGCGGGGGCGTCAATCGTTCGCGAGCAGTACTTC. Residues: CASSLAGASIVREQYF.

This clonotype was observed a handful of times. A much larger clone sits a single nucleotide away, making a read error possible. The chain employs TRBV20-1 and TRBJ2-5; TRBD2 aligns across 10 bases. Trimming removed 0 bases from V and 4 bases from J; junction bases left unmatched: 8. The CDR3 runs to 16 residues. Germline CDR1 reads DFQATT; CDR2 reads SNEGSKA (reference sequence). The CDR3 region is CSARELLAGALETQYF. The CDR3 nucleotides read TGCAGTGCTAGAGAACTTCTAGCGGGGGCGCTAGAGACCCAGTACTTC.

This clonotype came up many times. The chain links TRBV20-1 to TRBJ2-1; possibly TRBD2 for D (5 bases). The CDR3 is 15 residues long. The germline V gene has CDR1 DFQATT and CDR2 SNEGSKA (reference sequence). V gave up 2 bases and J gave up 2 bases, with 13 bases separating them. This CDR3 is CSARYGWGAYNEQFF. The CDR3 DNA is TGCAGTGCTAGATATGGGTGGGGAGCCTACAATGAGCAGTTCTTC.

This clonotype was seen repeatedly, ten times or more. This CDR3 reads CSATSGEGTDTQYF. In DNA, the CDR3 is TGCAGTGCTACCAGCGGGGAAGGCACAGATACGCAGTATTTT. The chain uses TRBV20-1 and TRBJ2-3; 7 nucleotides agree with TRBD2. The CDR3 spans 14 residues. The germline V gene has CDR1 DFQATT and CDR2 SNEGSKA (reference sequence). The junction had 5 bases not matched to a gene; V was cut back by 4 bases and J by 1 base.

This rearrangement joins TRBV19 to TRBJ2-2, with D unclear. The CDR3 sequence is 14 residues long. Trimming stripped 4 bases from V and 1 base from J, with 7 bases between. The germline gives CDR1 LNHDA, CDR2 SQIVND (reference sequence). As DNA, the CDR3 is TGTGCCAGTAGTAGGGTGGGGAACACCGGGGAGCTGTTTTTT. It encodes CASSRVGNTGELFF.

To note about this clonotype: A much larger clone differs from this one at a single base, so this may be a read error. This chain uses TRBV13 with TRBJ1-5; no reliable D call. V lost 5 bases and J lost 6, with 8 bases in between. This CDR3 is built from 12 residues. From germline, CDR1 is PRHDT and CDR2 FYEKMQ (reference sequence). CDR3 in DNA: TGTGCCAGCAGCGCCCGGGGTCAGCCCCAGCATTTT. It is translated as CASSARGQPQHF.

The rearrangement links TRBV12-1 to TRBJ2-7; the table's D gene call, TRBD1, was not cross checked with the DNA. TRBV12-1 corresponds to a pseudogene. This CDR3 is built from 14 residues. The CDR3 reads CARSFSGTGQLQYF. The CDR3 nucleotides read TGTGCCCGCAGCTTCTCCGGGACAGGGCAGTTGCAGTACTTC.

In this sample, this clonotype turned up a few times. The chain links TRBV6-1 to TRBJ1-5, with 10 bases aligning to TRBD1. The CDR3 contains 17 residues. The junction had 16 bases not matched to a gene; V was cut back by 8 bases and J by 6 bases. In germline, CDR1 is MNHNS, CDR2 SASEGT. This CDR3 is CASDNRASGTGVQPQHF. Here the CDR3 DNA reads TGTGCCAGCGATAACCGGGCCTCCGGGACAGGGGTTCAGCCCCAGCATTTT.

This clonotype was observed many times. V usage is TRBV9 and J usage is TRBJ2-3; D possibly matches TRBD1 or TRBD2 (6 bases each). With 0 bases removed from V and 0 bases from J, the gap between germline ends came to 14 bases. CDR3 size: 17 residues. The V gene's germline CDR1 is SGDLS and CDR2 YYNGEE. The CDR3 protein is CASSVGVGGSSTDTQYF. The DNA for the CDR3 is TGTGCCAGCAGCGTAGGGGTGGGGGGCTCTAGCACAGATACGCAGTATTTT.

This clonotype showed up many times. The chain recombines TRBV14 with TRBJ1-2; 9 positions agree with TRBD1. The CDR3 spans 12 residues. V dropped 4 bases and J dropped 10; count of bases not matched to a gene: 4. CDR1 and CDR2 from the germline V gene are SGHDN and FVKESK. The CDR3 region is CASSRDRVDYTF. The CDR3 nucleotides read TGTGCCAGCAGCCGGGACAGGGTGGACTACACCTTC. The full variable domain, in which reference TRBV14 and TRBJ1-2 provide the parts outside the CDR3, is EAGVTQFPSHSVIEKGQTVTLRCDPISGHDNLYWYRRVMGKEIKFLLHFVKESKQDESGMPNNRFLAERTGGTYSTLKVQPAELEDSGVYFCASSRDRVDYTFGSGTRLTVV.

This chain connects TRBV20-1 to TRBJ2-5; 7 bases are a match to TRBD2. The CDR3 sequence is 15 residues long. Per the germline V gene, CDR1 is DFQATT and CDR2 is SNEGSKA (reference sequence). The V and J ends lost 0 bases and 5 bases, in that order; junction bases with no gene match: 9. DNA for the CDR3: TGCAGTGCTAGAGACCCGATGACTAGCTCCGAGACCCAGTACTTC. Amino acid sequence: CSARDPMTSSETQYF.

This clonotype was seen ten or more times. CDR3 amino acids: CSAREVAGQGGNEQFF. The CDR3 nucleotides read TGCAGTGCTAGAGAGGTAGCGGGCCAGGGGGGCAATGAGCAGTTCTTC. The chain has TRBV20-1 and TRBJ2-1; TRBD1 or TRBD2 may be the D gene (7 bases each). The V end lost 0 bases, the J end lost 6 bases, and 18 bases lay between the germline ends. The CDR3 extends over 16 amino acids. Germline CDR1 reads DFQATT; CDR2 reads SNEGSKA (reference sequence).

This clonotype has a count of ten or more. The chain has TRBV10-3 and TRBJ2-3; TRBD2 matches 10 bases. Germline values: CDR1 ENHRY, CDR2 SYGVKD. The CDR3 consists of 16 residues. V gave up 4 bases and J gave up 1 base; unmatched junction bases: 5. In DNA form, the CDR3 reads TGTGCCATCAGTGCAGCGACTAGCGGGCGCACAGATACGCAGTATTTT. It encodes CAISAATSGRTDTQYF.

This clonotype has ten or more counts. The J gene is TRBJ1-5, the V gene TRBV7-9; 9 bases map to TRBD1. Germline values: CDR1 SEHNR, CDR2 FQNEAQ (reference sequence). The CDR3 is made up of 19 amino acids. The trim removed 2 bases at V and 0 bases at J, leaving 11 bases unmatched. The CDR3 coding sequence is TGTGCCAGCAGCTTATTCCCGGGACAGGGAAGGGATAGCAATCAGCCCCAGCATTTT. Translation: CASSLFPGQGRDSNQPQHF.

About this clonotype: An end of the junction does not agree with germline; a read error may underlie this. The V call is TRBV20-1, the J call TRBJ1-2; D is possibly TRBD1 (6 bases). This CDR3 spans 13 amino acids. CDR1 and CDR2 (germline): DFQATT, SNEGSKA (reference sequence). CDR3 DNA sequence: TGCAGTGCCAGACAGGACTCTAACTATAGCTACACCTTC. Translation gives CSARQDSNYSYTF.

Note on this clonotype: Its ends do not fully match the called genes, so a read error is possible. The chain couples TRBV6-1 to TRBJ1-4; D unresolved. Germline CDR1 MNHNS, CDR2 SASEGT. This CDR3 comprises 15 residues. The CDR3, as DNA: TGTGCCAGCAGTAACAGTACACCTCAACTAATGAAAAACTGTTTT. It translates to CASSNSTPQLMKNCF.

This clonotype was seen repeatedly, ten times or more. The CDR3 nucleotides are TGCAGTGCTAGAGACTCACAGCACCTGGACAGCTCTGGGGCCAACGTCCTGACTTTC. Translating it yields CSARDSQHLDSSGANVLTF. The chain carries TRBV20-1 and TRBJ2-6; possibly TRBD1 for D (6 bases). The CDR3 consists of 19 residues. Trimming took off 0 bases at V and 0 bases at J, with 18 bases between the two ends. Germline CDR1 DFQATT, CDR2 SNEGSKA (reference sequence).

This clonotype was recorded many times. The chain recombines TRBV7-9 with TRBJ2-5; 10 positions agree with TRBD1. The CDR3 is made up of 14 amino acids. Trimming cost V 3 bases and J 5 bases; bases outside gene matches: 3. Germline-derived CDR1 and CDR2 are SEHNR and FQNEAQ (reference sequence). For the CDR3, the DNA is TGTGCCAGCAGCTTTGGACAGGGGGGGGAGACCCAGTACTTC. Amino acid sequence: CASSFGQGGETQYF.

V is TRBV7-9 and J is TRBJ2-2; TRBD1 matches at 9 bases. The CDR3 consists of 15 residues. V shed 1 base, J shed 7 bases, and the junction held 4 bases outside the gene matches. Per germline, CDR1 SEHNR and CDR2 FQNEAQ (reference sequence). CDR3 region: CASSLDRGRVGELFF. CDR3 DNA: TGTGCCAGCAGCTTAGACAGGGGGCGAGTCGGGGAGCTGTTTTTT. The full variable domain, rest sourced from reference TRBV7-9 and TRBJ2-2, is DTGVSQNPRHKITKRGQNVTFRCDPISEHNRLYWYRQTLGQGPEFLTYFQNEAQLEKSRLLSDRFSAERPKGSFSTLEIQRTEQGDSAMYLCASSLDRGRVGELFFGEGSRLTVL.

Comment on this clonotype: Just one base apart from a much larger clone, this may be a read error. DNA for the CDR3: TGTGCCAGCAGTGAAATGGGAGTTAGCAATCAGCCCCGGCATTTT. It codes for CASSEMGVSNQPRHF. This chain connects TRBV2 to TRBJ1-5, with unresolved D. Per the germline V gene, CDR1 is SNHLY and CDR2 is FYNNEI. The CDR3 length is 15 residues.

The sample holds many counts of this clonotype. The rearrangement joins TRBV5-1 to TRBJ2-3; the D is unclear. The CDR3 contains 13 residues. CDR1 and CDR2 from the germline V gene are SGHRS and YFSETQ. V was trimmed by 6 bases and J by 0 bases, leaving 8 bases between them. DNA for the CDR3: TGCGCCAGCAAGTCGTCTAGCACAGATACGCAGTATTTT. Its protein product is CASKSSSTDTQYF.